The following is a T cell receptor beta chain sequence with its context. This entry belongs to a study of T-cell reconstitution after alpha-beta-depleted transplantation in children. The authors prepared the TCRbeta library with unique molecular identifiers. TCRdb redid the calling of the PCR reads with MiXCR, one entry per CDR3 protein. The sample shows roughly 400,000 distinct CDR3 sequences, around 46% of them seen only once. V was pared by 7 bases and J by 5 bases, with 18 bases between. This CDR3 contains 14 residues. Germline V CDR1 and CDR2: SGHDT, YYEEEE. The receptor's source is a girl aged 2 to 9 with aplastic anemia, due to receive a stem cell transplant. The chain links TRBV5-6 to TRBJ2-5; D uncertain. The sequencing here drew on PBMCs, taken before TCRalphabeta/CD19-depleted stem cell transplant. DNA for the CDR3: TGTGCCAGCGGCCCCCGGCTCTTCTGGGAGACCCAGTACTTC. Translation gives CASGPRLFWETQYF.